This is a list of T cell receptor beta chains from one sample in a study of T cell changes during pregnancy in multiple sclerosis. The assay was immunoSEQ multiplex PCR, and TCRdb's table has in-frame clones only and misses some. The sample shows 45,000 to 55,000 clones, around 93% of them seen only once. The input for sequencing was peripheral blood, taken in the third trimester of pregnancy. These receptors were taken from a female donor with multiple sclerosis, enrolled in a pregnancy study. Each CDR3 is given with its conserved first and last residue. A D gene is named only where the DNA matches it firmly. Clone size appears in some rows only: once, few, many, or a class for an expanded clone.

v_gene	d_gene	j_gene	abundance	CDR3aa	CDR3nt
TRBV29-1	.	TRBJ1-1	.	CSVLTGDHTEAFF	TGCAGCGTTCTGACAGGAGATCACACTGAAGCTTTCTTT
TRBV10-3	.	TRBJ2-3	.	CAISELAQGTPDTQYF	TGTGCCATCAGTGAGTTGGCTCAGGGAACTCCAGATACGCAGTATTTT
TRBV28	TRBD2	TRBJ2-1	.	CASTKLPGLAGNKGSYNEQFF	TGTGCCAGCACCAAACTTCCCGGACTAGCGGGAAATAAGGGATCCTACAATGAGCAGTTCTTC
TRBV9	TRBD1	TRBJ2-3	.	CASSVGGTGRDTQYF	TGTGCCAGCAGCGTAGGGGGGACAGGGAGGGATACGCAGTATTTT
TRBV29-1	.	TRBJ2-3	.	CSVDSVRGRESTDTQYF	TGCAGCGTTGACTCCGTAAGGGGGAGAGAGAGCACAGATACGCAGTATTTT
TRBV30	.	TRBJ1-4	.	CAWSHSRYSEKLFF	TGTGCCTGGAGTCATAGTCGATATAGTGAAAAACTGTTTTTT
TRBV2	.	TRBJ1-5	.	CASSEALGGNQPQHF	TGTGCCAGCAGTGAAGCGCTTGGAGGCAATCAGCCCCAGCATTTT
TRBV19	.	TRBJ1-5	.	CASSIVGGPGNQPQHF	TGTGCCAGTAGTATAGTGGGGGGGCCGGGCAATCAGCCCCAGCATTTT
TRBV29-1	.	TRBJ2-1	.	CSVVLSSYNEQFF	TGCAGCGTTGTTTTGAGCTCCTACAATGAGCAGTTCTTC
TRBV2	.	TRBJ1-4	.	CASRARTGTNEKLFF	TGTGCCAGCAGAGCAAGGACGGGGACTAATGAAAAACTGTTTTTT
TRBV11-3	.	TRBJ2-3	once	CASSPRTGVDGTDTQYF	TGTGCCAGCAGCCCCCGGACTGGGGTTGATGGCACAGATACGCAGTATTTT
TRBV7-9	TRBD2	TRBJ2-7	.	CASSLTSGSVHEQYF	TGTGCCAGCAGCTTGACTAGCGGGAGTGTCCACGAGCAGTACTTC
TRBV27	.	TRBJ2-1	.	CASSLGDSGYNEQFF	TGTGCCAGCAGTTTAGGTGATAGCGGTTACAATGAGCAGTTCTTC
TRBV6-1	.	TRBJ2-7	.	CASSESPFYEQYF	TGTGCCAGCAGTGAATCCCCCTTCTACGAGCAGTACTTC
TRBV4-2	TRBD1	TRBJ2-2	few	CASSPGQGDTGELFF	TGTGCCAGCAGCCCGGGACAGGGGGACACCGGGGAGCTGTTTTTT
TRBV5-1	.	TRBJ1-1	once	CASSLIGGYEAFF	TGCGCCAGCAGCTTGATAGGGGGTTACGAAGCTTTCTTT
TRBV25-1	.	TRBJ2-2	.	CASSGQANTGELFF	TGTGCCAGCAGTGGGCAAGCGAACACCGGGGAGCTGTTTTTT
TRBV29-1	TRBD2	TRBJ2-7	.	CSVSGTSPYEQYF	TGCAGCGTTTCCGGGACTAGTCCATACGAGCAGTACTTC
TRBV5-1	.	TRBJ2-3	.	CASSEVDTQYF	TGCGCCAGCAGCGAGGTAGATACGCAGTATTTT
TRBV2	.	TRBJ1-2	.	CASSRTLNFYGYTF	TGTGCCAGCAGTAGGACACTAAATTTCTATGGCTACACCTTC
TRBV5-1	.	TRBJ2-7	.	CASSLGGLSSYEQYF	TGCGCCAGCAGCTTGGGAGGGTTGAGCTCCTACGAGCAGTACTTC
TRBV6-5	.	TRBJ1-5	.	CASRKSSGDHQPQHF	TGTGCCAGCAGAAAATCCTCAGGGGACCATCAGCCCCAGCATTTT
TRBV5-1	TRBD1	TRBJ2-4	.	CASSLEGADIQYF	TGCGCCAGCAGCTTGGAGGGGGCGGACATTCAGTACTTC
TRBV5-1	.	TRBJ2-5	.	CASSPEVSGETQYF	TGCGCCAGCAGCCCGGAGGTCAGCGGAGAGACCCAGTACTTC
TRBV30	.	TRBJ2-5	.	CARGLGRQKETQYF	TGTGCCCGGGGGTTAGGCCGTCAAAAAGAGACCCAGTACTTC
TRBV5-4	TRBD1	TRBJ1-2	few	CASSLAGTADYGYTF	TGTGCCAGCAGCTTGGCCGGGACAGCGGACTATGGCTACACCTTC
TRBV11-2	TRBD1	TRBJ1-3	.	CASSLEMTGAGNTIYF	TGTGCCAGCAGCTTAGAAATGACAGGGGCTGGAAACACCATATATTTT
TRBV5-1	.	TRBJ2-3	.	CASSLTGVTDTQYF	TGCGCCAGCAGCTTGACGGGGGTCACAGATACGCAGTATTTT
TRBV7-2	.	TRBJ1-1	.	CASSSQGRNTEAFF	TGTGCCAGCAGCTCCCAGGGGAGGAACACTGAAGCTTTCTTT
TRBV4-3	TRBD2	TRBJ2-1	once	CASSPRTSEIYNEQFF	TGCGCCAGCAGCCCGCGGACTAGCGAGATTTACAATGAGCAGTTCTTC
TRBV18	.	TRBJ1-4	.	CASSPRGPGGLRTNEKLFF	TGTGCCAGCTCACCACGCGGGCCGGGGGGCTTGCGAACTAATGAAAAACTGTTTTTT
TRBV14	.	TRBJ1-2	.	CASSQEILGVGNYGYTF	TGTGCCAGCAGCCAAGAAATTCTAGGAGTCGGGAACTATGGCTACACCTTC